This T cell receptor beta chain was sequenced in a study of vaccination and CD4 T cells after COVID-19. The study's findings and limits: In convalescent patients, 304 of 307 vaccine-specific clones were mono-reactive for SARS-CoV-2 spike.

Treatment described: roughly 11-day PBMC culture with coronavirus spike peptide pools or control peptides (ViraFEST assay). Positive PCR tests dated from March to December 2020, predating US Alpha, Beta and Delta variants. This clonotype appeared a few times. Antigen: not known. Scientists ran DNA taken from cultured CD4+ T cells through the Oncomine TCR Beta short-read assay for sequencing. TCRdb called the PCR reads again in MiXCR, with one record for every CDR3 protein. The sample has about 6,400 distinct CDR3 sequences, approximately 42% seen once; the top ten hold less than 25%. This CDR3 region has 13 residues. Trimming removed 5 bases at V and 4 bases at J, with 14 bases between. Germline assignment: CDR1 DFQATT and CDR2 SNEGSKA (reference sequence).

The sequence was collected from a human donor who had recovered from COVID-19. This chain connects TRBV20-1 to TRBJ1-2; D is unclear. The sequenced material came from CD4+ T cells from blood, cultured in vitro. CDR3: CSASEGSRYGYTF. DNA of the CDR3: TGCAGTGCTTCAGAGGGCAGTCGCTATGGCTACACCTTC.